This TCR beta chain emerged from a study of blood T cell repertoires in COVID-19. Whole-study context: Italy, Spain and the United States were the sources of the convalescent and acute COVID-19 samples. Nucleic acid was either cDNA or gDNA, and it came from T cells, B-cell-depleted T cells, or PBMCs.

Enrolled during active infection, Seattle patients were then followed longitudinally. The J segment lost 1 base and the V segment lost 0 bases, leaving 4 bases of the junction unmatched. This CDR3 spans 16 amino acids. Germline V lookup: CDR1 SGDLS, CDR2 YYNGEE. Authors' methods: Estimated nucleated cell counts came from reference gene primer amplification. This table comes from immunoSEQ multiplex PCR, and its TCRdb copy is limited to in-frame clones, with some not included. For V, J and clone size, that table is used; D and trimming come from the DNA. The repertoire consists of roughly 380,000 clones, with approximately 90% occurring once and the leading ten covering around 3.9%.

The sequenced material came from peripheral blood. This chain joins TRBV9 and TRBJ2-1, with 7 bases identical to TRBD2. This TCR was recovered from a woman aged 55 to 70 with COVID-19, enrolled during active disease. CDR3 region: CASSVGVGGSYNEQFF. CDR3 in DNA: TGTGCCAGCAGCGTAGGGGTCGGGGGGTCCTACAATGAGCAGTTCTTC.